This TCR beta chain was retrieved from a study of blood T cell repertoires in COVID-19. About the study: Donors in the United States, Italy and Spain gave samples during acute or convalescent COVID-19. Nucleic acid was either cDNA or gDNA, and it came from T cells, B-cell-depleted T cells, or PBMCs.

In the original processing: Amplification of reference gene primers was used by the study to estimate nucleated cell counts. Some clones are missing from TCRdb's copy, which holds only in-frame ones; the method was immunoSEQ multiplex PCR. The DNA was the basis for D and trimming; V, J and clone size are from that table. The repertoire consists of around 200,000 clones, with more than 75% occurring once and the leading ten covering almost 5%. The CDR3 spans 14 residues. V was trimmed by 8 bases and J by 6 bases, leaving 14 bases between them. Germline V gives CDR1 LNHDA, CDR2 SQIVND (reference sequence).

The source material was peripheral blood. The chain recombines TRBV19 with TRBJ1-6; D not resolved. The clonotype comes from a woman older than 75 with acute or convalescent COVID-19. The CDR3 loop is CASGEGWGNSPLHF. CDR3 nucleotide sequence: TGTGCCAGTGGCGAGGGTTGGGGTAATTCACCCCTCCACTTT.